These 24 T cell receptor beta chains were sequenced from one sample in a study of cytomegalovirus exposure and HLA in healthy donors. Sequenced by immunoSEQ multiplex PCR; TCRdb stores in-frame clones only, minus some. The sample lists over 200,000 clones, around nine tenths seen once, with 1.5% to 2.5% in the top ten. The sample consisted of PBMCs. Source of these receptors: a young woman in good health and CMV-seropositive.

A single count supports this clone. The chain couples TRBV9 to TRBJ1-1; TRBD1 aligns across 7 bases. V dropped 7 bases and J dropped 0; count of bases not matched to a gene: 9. Germline CDR1 SGDLS, CDR2 YYNGEE. This CDR3 is 15 amino acids long. CDR3 DNA: TGTGCCAGCGGTGCCCGACAGGGATTGAACACTGAAGCTTTCTTT. This codes for CASGARQGLNTEAFF.

The sample holds many counts of this clone. V is TRBV25-1 and J is TRBJ2-7; tentative D call: TRBD1 (5 bases). Trimming cost V 8 bases and J 2 bases, with 16 bases left between them. CDR3 length: 14 amino acids. Per the germline V gene, CDR1 is MGHDK and CDR2 is SYGVNS. The CDR3 reads CASSLREGTYEQYF. The DNA for the CDR3 is TGTGCCAGCTCCCTCAGGGAAGGTACCTACGAGCAGTACTTC.

The gene calls are TRBV28 and TRBJ2-1; possibly TRBD2 for D (6 bases). Deletions cut 2 bases from V and 5 bases from J, with 16 bases between. Per germline, CDR1 MDHEN and CDR2 SYDVKM. The CDR3 consists of 16 residues. The CDR3 sequence: CASSLRLGGINNEQFF. The CDR3 nucleotides are TGTGCCAGCAGTTTACGGCTCGGCGGGATTAACAATGAGCAGTTCTTC.

The chain combines TRBV10-3 with TRBJ2-3; 8 bases line up with TRBD1. Looked up from germline, CDR1 is ENHRY and CDR2 is SYGVKD. Trimming took 2 bases from V and 5 from J; bases not matched to a gene: 6. This CDR3 has 15 residues. The CDR3 coding sequence is TGTGCCATCAGTGAGGTACAGGGGGGTCAAGATACGCAGTATTTT. Protein: CAISEVQGGQDTQYF.

The CDR3 nucleotides are TGTGCCAGCAGGAAGACTAGCGGGAGGGGGACCGGGGAGCTGTTTTTT. Its translation is CASRKTSGRGTGELFF. The V call is TRBV11-2, the J call TRBJ2-2; the match to TRBD2 covers 14 bases. J lost 5 bases, V lost 6 bases, and 5 bases had no gene match. Germline V gene sequence: CDR1 SGHAT, CDR2 FQNNGV. CDR3 length: 16 residues.

The chain joins TRBV7-8 to TRBJ2-1; 10 bases agree with TRBD2. V lost 8 bases to trimming and J lost 10 bases; unmatched junction nucleotides: 11. The CDR3 loop spans 14 amino acids. The germline CDR1 and CDR2 sequences are SGHVS and FQNEAQ. The CDR3 is CASLAASGRWEQFF. DNA of the CDR3: TGTGCCAGCTTGGCGGCTAGCGGGAGATGGGAGCAGTTCTTC.

The J gene is TRBJ2-5, the V gene TRBV6-5; 7 nucleotides line up with TRBD2. CDR3 size: 15 residues. In germline, CDR1 is MNHEY, CDR2 SVGAGI. Trimming at V came to 6 bases and at J to 0 bases, leaving 7 bases not matched to a gene. The CDR3 spells CASRVPREHQETQYF. CDR3 in DNA: TGTGCCAGCAGGGTTCCGCGGGAGCACCAAGAGACCCAGTACTTC.

This chain joins TRBV7-6 and TRBJ2-7; D is unclear. This CDR3 contains 13 residues. Between the trimmed V and J ends, which lost 1 base and 5 bases, there was a span of 9 bases. Germline V lookup: CDR1 SGHVS, CDR2 FNYEAQ. CDR3 amino acids: CASSLEGENEQYF. CDR3 nucleotides: TGTGCCAGCAGCTTAGAAGGAGAGAACGAGCAGTACTTC.

This chain joins TRBV11-2 and TRBJ2-7, with D possibly TRBD1 on 6 matching bases. The CDR3 covers 14 residues. The V end was cut by 3 bases, the J end by 7 bases, with 16 bases between. The V gene's germline CDR1 is SGHAT and CDR2 FQNNGV. CDR3 nucleotides: TGTGCCAGCAGCTTGGGCAGGGGTTCAGGGGAGCAGTACTTC. Its protein is CASSLGRGSGEQYF.

This clone has just one count. Here the CDR3 DNA reads TGTGCCTGGAGTGCGGACTTAAATAATGAAAAACTGTTTTTT. Its translation: CAWSADLNNEKLFF. The V and J genes are TRBV30 and TRBJ1-4; D is uncertain. V was shortened by 1 base and J by 4 bases, with 10 bases between the two germline ends. This CDR3 contains 14 residues. Per the germline V gene, CDR1 is GTSNPN and CDR2 is SVGIG (reference sequence).

V is TRBV9 and J is TRBJ2-3, with 14 bases lining up with TRBD2. The germline V gene has CDR1 SGDLS and CDR2 YYNGEE. V lost 5 bases to trimming and J lost 2 bases; unmatched junction nucleotides: 13. This CDR3 comprises 19 residues. CDR3 sequence (DNA): TGTGCCAGCAGAGCTTCCCCCGGGACTAGCGGGAGACCCACAGATACGCAGTATTTT. It specifies CASRASPGTSGRPTDTQYF.

The chain uses TRBV28 and TRBJ2-1; 11 positions match TRBD1. CDR1 is MDHEN and CDR2 is SYDVKM in the germline V gene. The V segment lost 4 bases and the J segment 16 bases; nucleotides outside the gene matches: 3. The CDR3 loop spans 11 amino acids. Here the CDR3 DNA reads TGTGCCAGCAGTTCCGGGACAGGGGGATTCTTC. This encodes CASSSGTGGFF.

V and J are TRBV7-9 and TRBJ2-2, with a weak D call TRBD1 (5 bases). Trimming pared 8 bases from V and 6 bases from J, leaving 13 bases between. The CDR3 contains 13 residues. CDR1 and CDR2 (germline): SEHNR, FQNEAQ (reference sequence). The CDR3 sequence: CASEPAGPGELFF. As DNA, the CDR3 is TGTGCCAGCGAGCCAGCAGGGCCCGGGGAGCTGTTTTTT.

The V gene is TRBV28, the J gene TRBJ2-1; maybe TRBD1 (5 bases). The CDR3 has 15 residues. Germline loops: CDR1 MDHEN, CDR2 SYDVKM. Trimming took 6 bases from V and 8 from J, leaving 20 bases between them. The CDR3 region is CASRKSGAGLDEQFF. The CDR3 bases are TGTGCCAGCAGAAAAAGTGGGGCAGGGTTGGATGAGCAGTTCTTC.

This clone was detected ten times or more. This rearrangement joins TRBV2 to TRBJ1-5; D ambiguous. Germline V gene lookup returns CDR1 SNHLY and CDR2 FYNNEI. The CDR3 consists of 15 residues. V lost 4 bases to trimming and J lost 2 bases, with 12 bases between them. CDR3 nucleotides: TGTGCCAGCAGTGGAGGGTTCCTCGGCAATCAGCCCCAGCATTTT. As protein: CASSGGFLGNQPQHF.

The chain recombines TRBV27 with TRBJ2-1, with TRBD2 identical over 11 bases. In germline, CDR1 is MNHEY, CDR2 SMNVEV (reference sequence). With V trimmed by 7 bases and J by 2 bases, 4 bases remained unmatched. The CDR3 is made up of 15 amino acids. The CDR3: CASTLTSGAYNEQFF. The CDR3 DNA follows: TGTGCCAGCACCCTGACTAGCGGGGCCTACAATGAGCAGTTCTTC.

This chain uses TRBV2 with TRBJ1-5; D is unresolved. Per germline, CDR1 SNHLY and CDR2 FYNNEI. V was cut by 2 bases and J by 2 bases, with 10 bases left in between. CDR3 length equals 15 residues. The CDR3 DNA follows: TGTGCCAGCAGTGAAAGGCGGATGGGCAATCAGCCCCAGCATTTT. This sequence encodes CASSERRMGNQPQHF.

The chain uses TRBV28 and TRBJ2-5; tentatively, D is TRBD1 (6 bases). Germline V gene data show CDR1 as MDHEN and CDR2 as SYDVKM. The CDR3 extends over 15 amino acids. Trimming cost V 2 bases and J 4 bases, with 14 bases left between them. Here the CDR3 DNA reads TGTGCCAGCAGTTTAGCGACAGGTCGTCGAGAGACCCAGTACTTC. Residues: CASSLATGRRETQYF.

The rearrangement joins TRBV14 to TRBJ2-7, with a weak D call TRBD2 (6 bases). The germline gives CDR1 SGHDN, CDR2 FVKESK. The V gene lost 1 base and the J gene lost 5 bases, with 12 bases spanning the gap. The CDR3 extends over 14 amino acids. Here the CDR3 reads CASSQVVGSDEQYF. The CDR3 DNA follows: TGTGCCAGCAGCCAAGTGGTCGGGAGCGACGAGCAGTACTTC. The whole variable domain, remainder taken from reference TRBV14 and TRBJ2-7, is EAGVTQFPSHSVIEKGQTVTLRCDPISGHDNLYWYRRVMGKEIKFLLHFVKESKQDESGMPNNRFLAERTGGTYSTLKVQPAELEDSGVYFCASSQVVGSDEQYFGPGTRLTVT.

This sequence joins TRBV13 and TRBJ2-1; D not resolved. Germline V gene lookup returns CDR1 PRHDT and CDR2 FYEKMQ (reference sequence). V dropped 3 bases and J dropped 0 bases, with 15 bases sitting between them. The CDR3 covers 17 residues. CDR3 sequence reads: CASSFREASSSYNEQFF. CDR3 nucleotides: TGTGCCAGCAGCTTTAGAGAGGCCAGCAGCTCCTACAATGAGCAGTTCTTC.

The V call is TRBV28, the J call TRBJ1-2; D is ambiguous. The CDR3 runs 13 residues. Looked up from germline, CDR1 is MDHEN and CDR2 is SYDVKM. V was cut by 4 bases and J by 4 bases, with 10 bases left in between. CDR3 sequence: CASSSQTLYGYTF. The DNA for the CDR3 is TGTGCCAGCAGTTCACAGACCCTCTATGGCTACACCTTC.

This chain joins TRBV19 and TRBJ2-1, with D possibly being TRBD2 (6 bases). The CDR3 runs 14 residues. V was pared by 5 bases and J by 6 bases, with 14 bases between. The germline gives CDR1 LNHDA, CDR2 SQIVND (reference sequence). CDR3 coding DNA: TGTGCCAGTAGTCTCGGGCTAGCGCCCAATGAGCAGTTCTTC. It is translated as CASSLGLAPNEQFF.

This sequence joins TRBV7-6 and TRBJ2-5, with D possibly being TRBD1 (6 bases). The CDR3 totals 17 residues. Germline CDR1 is SGHVS and CDR2 is FNYEAQ. V lost 2 bases and J lost 5, with 21 bases in between. CDR3 DNA sequence: TGTGCCAGCAGCTTAATTCCGAACAGGGACGTGAAGGAGACCCAGTACTTC. It encodes CASSLIPNRDVKETQYF.

The chain employs TRBV7-6 and TRBJ1-5; tentatively, D is TRBD1 (5 bases). V was pared by 5 bases and J by 2 bases, with 10 bases between. The CDR3 covers 14 residues. Germline CDR1 is SGHVS and CDR2 is FNYEAQ. The CDR3 protein is CASSPGGGNQPQHF. The CDR3 bases are TGTGCCAGCAGCCCGGGGGGGGGCAATCAGCCCCAGCATTTT.